The sequence of this T cell receptor beta chain was determined in a study of blood T cell repertoires in COVID-19. Study-wide background: Spain, Italy and the United States supplied samples that represented acute and convalescent COVID-19.

Original processing notes: Researchers report that nucleated cell counts were estimated from reference gene primer amplification. Sequencing used immunoSEQ multiplex PCR; TCRdb keeps in-frame clones, though not all of them. Clone size and V and J calls were adopted from that table, with D and trimming inferred from the DNA. Counted here are over 130,000 clones, around 73% occurring once; the ten biggest clones make up approximately 9%. CDR3 size: 12 residues. Trimming removed 8 bases at V and 2 bases at J, with 6 bases between. This clonotype originated in a woman aged 45-65 years with active or convalescent COVID-19. Specimen: peripheral blood. This chain joins TRBV12-3 or TRBV12-4 and TRBJ1-4; tentatively, D is TRBD1 (5 bases). CDR3 residues: CASGATNEKLFF. The CDR3, as DNA: TGTGCCAGCGGGGCTACTAATGAAAAACTGTTTTTT.